This T cell receptor beta chain comes out of a study of response to subunit inactivated influenza vaccine. The study's findings and limits: Authors suggested few new T cells are recruited by each seasonal influenza vaccination.

In TCRdb, the RT-PCR reads were re-called with MiXCR into one record per CDR3 protein. This table has 650,000 to 700,000 distinct CDR3 sequences, 15% to 19% appearing once. Germline V gives CDR1 SGHTS, CDR2 YDEGEE. CDR3 length equals 16 residues. The V and J ends lost 0 bases and 3 bases respectively, with 16 bases between them. Of note for this clonotype: The target antigen is unknown.

Specimen: PBMCs from blood, collected roughly 12 days after vaccination. V and J are TRBV5-8 and TRBJ2-7; the D gene is possibly TRBD1 (5 bases). This sequence was found in a man aged 45-60 years who received an inactivated influenza vaccine. The CDR3 DNA reads TGTGCCAGCAGCTTGGGAGCAGGGCTGGGCTACTACGAGCAGTACTTC. Translating it yields CASSLGAGLGYYEQYF.